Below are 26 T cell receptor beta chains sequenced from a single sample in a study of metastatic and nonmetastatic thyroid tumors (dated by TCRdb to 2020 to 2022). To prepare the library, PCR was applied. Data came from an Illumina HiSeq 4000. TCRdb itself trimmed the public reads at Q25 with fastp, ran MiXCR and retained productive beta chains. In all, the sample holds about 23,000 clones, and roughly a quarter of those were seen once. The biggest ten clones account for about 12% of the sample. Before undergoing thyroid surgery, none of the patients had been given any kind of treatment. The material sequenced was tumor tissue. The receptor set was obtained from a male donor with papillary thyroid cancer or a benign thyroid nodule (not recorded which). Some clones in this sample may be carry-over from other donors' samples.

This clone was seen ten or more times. CDR3 region: CASIAGGLGEQYF. CDR3 in DNA: TGTGCCTCCATAGCGGGAGGATTAGGCGAGCAGTACTTC. The chain has TRBV30 and TRBJ2-7; TRBD2 agrees at 10 bases. CDR1 and CDR2 (germline): GTSNPN, SVGIG (reference sequence). Unmatched junction bases numbered 9, after V lost 7 bases and J lost 6 bases. CDR3 length: 13 residues.

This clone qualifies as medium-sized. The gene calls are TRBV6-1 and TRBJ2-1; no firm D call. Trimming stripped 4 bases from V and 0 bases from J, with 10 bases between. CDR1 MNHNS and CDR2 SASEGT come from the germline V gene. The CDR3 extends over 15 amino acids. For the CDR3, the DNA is TGTGCCAGCAGTGTGTGGCTAAGCTCCTACAATGAGCAGTTCTTC. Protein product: CASSVWLSSYNEQFF.

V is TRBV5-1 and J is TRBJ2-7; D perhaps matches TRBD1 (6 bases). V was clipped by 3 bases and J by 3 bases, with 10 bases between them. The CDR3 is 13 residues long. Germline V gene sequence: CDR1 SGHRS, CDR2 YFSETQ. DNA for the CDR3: TGCGCCAGCAGCTCTGGACAGAGCTACGAGCAGTACTTC. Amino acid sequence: CASSSGQSYEQYF.

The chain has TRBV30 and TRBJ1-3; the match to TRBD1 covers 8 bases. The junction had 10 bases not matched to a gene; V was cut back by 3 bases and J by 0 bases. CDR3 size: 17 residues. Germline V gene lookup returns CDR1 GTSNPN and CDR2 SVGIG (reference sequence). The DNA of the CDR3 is TGTGCCTGGAGGGGGTTACCGGGACAGGTCTCTGGAAACACCATATATTTT. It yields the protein CAWRGLPGQVSGNTIYF.

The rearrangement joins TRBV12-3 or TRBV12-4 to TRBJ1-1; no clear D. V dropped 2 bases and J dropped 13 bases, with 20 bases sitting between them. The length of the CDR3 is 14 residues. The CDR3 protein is CASSLYPGTVVDFF. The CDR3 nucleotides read TGTGCCAGCAGTTTATACCCCGGTACGGTGGTAGATTTCTTT.

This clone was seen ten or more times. The CDR3 region has the DNA TGTGCCAGCAGCTTAATAACTAGCACAGATACGCAGTATTTT. Encoded protein: CASSLITSTDTQYF. V is TRBV7-2 and J is TRBJ2-3; D call uncertain. The V end lost 2 bases, the J end lost 0 bases, and 6 bases lay between the germline ends. Germline V CDR1 and CDR2: SGHTA, FQGNSA. This CDR3 has 14 amino acids.

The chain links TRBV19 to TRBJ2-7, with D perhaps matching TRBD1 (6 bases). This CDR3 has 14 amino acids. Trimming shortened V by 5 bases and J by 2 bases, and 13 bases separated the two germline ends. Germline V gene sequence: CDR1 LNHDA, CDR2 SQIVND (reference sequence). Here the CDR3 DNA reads TGTGCCAGTAGTCTGAGAAAGGGGGCCTACGAGCAGTACTTC. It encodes CASSLRKGAYEQYF.

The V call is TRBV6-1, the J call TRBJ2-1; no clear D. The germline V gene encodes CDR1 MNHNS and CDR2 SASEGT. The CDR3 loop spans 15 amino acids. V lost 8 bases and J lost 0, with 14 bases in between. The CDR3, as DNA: TGTGCCAGCTCACCTAACATCAGCTCCTACAATGAGCAGTTCTTC. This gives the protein CASSPNISSYNEQFF.

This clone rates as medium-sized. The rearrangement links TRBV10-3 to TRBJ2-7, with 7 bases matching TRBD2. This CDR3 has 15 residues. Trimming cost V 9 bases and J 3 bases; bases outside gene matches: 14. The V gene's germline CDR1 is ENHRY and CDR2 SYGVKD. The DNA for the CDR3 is TGTGCCATTGGGGGGACTAACATAGTCGGCTACGAGCAGTACTTC. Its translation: CAIGGTNIVGYEQYF.

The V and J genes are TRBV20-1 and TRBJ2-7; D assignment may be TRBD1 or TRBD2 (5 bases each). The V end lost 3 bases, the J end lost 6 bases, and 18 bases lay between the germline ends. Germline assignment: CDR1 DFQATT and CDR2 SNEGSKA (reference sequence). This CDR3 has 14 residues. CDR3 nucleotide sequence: TGCAGTGCTAGCAAAAGCGGTAGGGGATTCGAGCAGTACTTC. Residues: CSASKSGRGFEQYF.

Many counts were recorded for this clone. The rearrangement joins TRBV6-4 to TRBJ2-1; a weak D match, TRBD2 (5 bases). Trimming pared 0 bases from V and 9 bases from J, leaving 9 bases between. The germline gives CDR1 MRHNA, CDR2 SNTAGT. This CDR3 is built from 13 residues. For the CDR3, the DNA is TGTGCCAGCAGTGACTCTGTAGAGGGTGAGCAGTTCTTC. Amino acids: CASSDSVEGEQFF.

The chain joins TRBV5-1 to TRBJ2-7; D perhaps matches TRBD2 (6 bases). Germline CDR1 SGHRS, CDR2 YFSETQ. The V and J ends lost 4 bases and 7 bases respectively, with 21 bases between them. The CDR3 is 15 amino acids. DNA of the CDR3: TGCGCCAGCAGCCTGGGTCCCCTCCACGGGGGAGAGCAGTACTTC. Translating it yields CASSLGPLHGGEQYF.

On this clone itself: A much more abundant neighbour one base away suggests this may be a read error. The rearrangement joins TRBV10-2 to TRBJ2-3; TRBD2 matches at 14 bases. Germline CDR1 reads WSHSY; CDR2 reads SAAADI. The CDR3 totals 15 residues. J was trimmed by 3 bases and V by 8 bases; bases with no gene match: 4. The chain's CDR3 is CASGTSGGGTDTQYF. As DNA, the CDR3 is TGCGCCAGCGGGACTAGCGGGGGAGGTACAGATACGCAGTATTTT.

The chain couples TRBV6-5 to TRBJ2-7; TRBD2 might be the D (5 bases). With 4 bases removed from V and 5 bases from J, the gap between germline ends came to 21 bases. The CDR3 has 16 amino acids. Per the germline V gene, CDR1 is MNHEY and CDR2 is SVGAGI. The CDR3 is CASSCSPAGVGDEQYF. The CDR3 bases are TGTGCCAGCAGTTGTTCACCAGCCGGGGTGGGAGACGAGCAGTACTTC.

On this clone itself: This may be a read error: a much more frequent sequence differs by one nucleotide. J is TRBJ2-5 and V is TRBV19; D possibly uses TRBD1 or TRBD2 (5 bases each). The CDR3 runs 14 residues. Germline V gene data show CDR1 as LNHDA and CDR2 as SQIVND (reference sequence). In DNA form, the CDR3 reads TGTGCCAGTAGTTTCGGGGCGTTCCAAGAGACCCGGTACTTC. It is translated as CASSFGAFQETRYF.

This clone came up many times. This chain's CDR3 is CASSVTVGHEQFF. For the CDR3, the DNA is TGCGCCAGCAGTGTGACGGTCGGCCATGAGCAGTTCTTC. The rearrangement links TRBV10-1 to TRBJ2-1, with D uncertain. CDR1 and CDR2 from the germline V gene are WNHNN and SYGVQD (reference sequence). The CDR3 has 13 amino acids. Between the trimmed V and J ends, which lost 4 bases and 8 bases, there was a span of 12 bases.

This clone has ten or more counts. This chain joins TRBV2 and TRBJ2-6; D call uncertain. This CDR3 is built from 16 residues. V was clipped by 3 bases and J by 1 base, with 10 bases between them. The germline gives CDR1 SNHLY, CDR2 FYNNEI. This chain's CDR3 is CASSDPPRSGANVLTF. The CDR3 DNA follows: TGTGCCAGCAGTGATCCCCCGAGATCTGGGGCCAACGTCCTGACTTTC.

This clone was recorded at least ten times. This CDR3 reads CASSSDSGNTIYF. The CDR3 region has the DNA TGTGCCAGCTCGTCCGACTCTGGAAACACCATATATTTT. The rearrangement links TRBV18 to TRBJ1-3; D remains unclear. Trimming removed 6 bases at V and 0 bases at J, with 6 bases between. CDR3 size: 13 residues. CDR1 is KGHSH and CDR2 is LQKENI in the germline V gene. Variable domain in full (rest from reference TRBV18 and TRBJ1-3): NAGVMQNPRHLVRRRGQEARLRCSPMKGHSHVYWYRQLPEEGLKFMVYLQKENIIDESGMPKERFSAEFPKEGPSILRIQQVVRGDSAAYFCASSSDSGNTIYFGEGSWLTVV.

CDR3 sequence (DNA): TGTGCCAGCAGTGACGGGACTAGCGGCTACAATGAGCAGTTCTTC. Protein sequence: CASSDGTSGYNEQFF. The chain is built from TRBV6-4 and TRBJ2-1; 11 bases are shared with TRBD2. The CDR3 sequence is 15 residues long. V shed 2 bases and J 3 bases; nucleotides not matched to a gene: 0. In germline, CDR1 is MRHNA, CDR2 SNTAGT.

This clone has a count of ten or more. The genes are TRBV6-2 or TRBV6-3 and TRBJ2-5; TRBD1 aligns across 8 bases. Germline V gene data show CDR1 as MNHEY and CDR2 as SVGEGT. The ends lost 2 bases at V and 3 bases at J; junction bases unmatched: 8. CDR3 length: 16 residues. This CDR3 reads CASSYRAGGPEETQYF. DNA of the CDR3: TGTGCCAGCAGTTACCGAGCAGGGGGCCCTGAAGAGACCCAGTACTTC.

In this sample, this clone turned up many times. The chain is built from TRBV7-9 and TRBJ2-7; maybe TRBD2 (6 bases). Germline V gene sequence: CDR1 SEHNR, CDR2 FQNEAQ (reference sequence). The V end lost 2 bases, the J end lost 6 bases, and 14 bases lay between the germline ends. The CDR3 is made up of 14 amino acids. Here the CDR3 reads CASSLLWEAGEQYF. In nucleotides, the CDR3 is TGTGCCAGCAGCTTACTGTGGGAGGCCGGCGAGCAGTACTTC.

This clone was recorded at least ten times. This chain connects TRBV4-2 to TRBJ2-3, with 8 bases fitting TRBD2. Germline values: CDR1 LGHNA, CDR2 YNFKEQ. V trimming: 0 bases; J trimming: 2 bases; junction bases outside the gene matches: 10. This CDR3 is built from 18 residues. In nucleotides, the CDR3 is TGTGCCAGCAGCCAAGAGCTGGGGAGCGGGAGTAACACAGATACGCAGTATTTT. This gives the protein CASSQELGSGSNTDTQYF.

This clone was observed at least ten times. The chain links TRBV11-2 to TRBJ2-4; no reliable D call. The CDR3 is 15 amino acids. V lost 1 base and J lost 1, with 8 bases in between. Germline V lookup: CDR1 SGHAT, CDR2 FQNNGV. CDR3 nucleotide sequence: TGTGCCAGCAGCTTAGGGGCAGCTGCCAAAAACATTCAGTACTTC. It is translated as CASSLGAAAKNIQYF.

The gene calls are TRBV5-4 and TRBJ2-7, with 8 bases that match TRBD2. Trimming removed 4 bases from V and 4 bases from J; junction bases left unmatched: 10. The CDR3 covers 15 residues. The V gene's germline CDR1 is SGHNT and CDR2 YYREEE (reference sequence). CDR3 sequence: CASSTGTRGVYEQYF. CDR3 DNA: TGTGCCAGCAGCACCGGGACTAGAGGGGTATACGAGCAGTACTTC. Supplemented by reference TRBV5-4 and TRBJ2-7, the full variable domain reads ETGVTQSPTHLIKTRGQQVTLRCSSQSGHNTVSWYQQALGQGPQFIFQYYREEENGRGNFPPRFSGLQFPNYSSELNVNALELDDSALYLCASSTGTRGVYEQYFGPGTRLTVT.

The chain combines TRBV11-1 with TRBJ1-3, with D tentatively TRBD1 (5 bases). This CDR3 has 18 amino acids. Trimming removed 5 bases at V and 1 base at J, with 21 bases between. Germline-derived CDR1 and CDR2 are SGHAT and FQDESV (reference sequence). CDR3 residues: CASSPRGGTPQSGNTIYF. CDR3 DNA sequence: TGTGCCAGCAGCCCCCGGGGAGGGACTCCCCAATCTGGAAACACCATATATTTT.

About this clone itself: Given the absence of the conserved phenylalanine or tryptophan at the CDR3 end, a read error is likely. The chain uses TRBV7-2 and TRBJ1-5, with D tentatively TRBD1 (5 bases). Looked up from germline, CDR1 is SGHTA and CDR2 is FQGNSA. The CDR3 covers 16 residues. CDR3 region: CGSSLAAQGGNQPQHY. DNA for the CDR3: TGTGGCAGCAGCTTAGCCGCGCAGGGCGGCAATCAGCCCCAGCATTAT.